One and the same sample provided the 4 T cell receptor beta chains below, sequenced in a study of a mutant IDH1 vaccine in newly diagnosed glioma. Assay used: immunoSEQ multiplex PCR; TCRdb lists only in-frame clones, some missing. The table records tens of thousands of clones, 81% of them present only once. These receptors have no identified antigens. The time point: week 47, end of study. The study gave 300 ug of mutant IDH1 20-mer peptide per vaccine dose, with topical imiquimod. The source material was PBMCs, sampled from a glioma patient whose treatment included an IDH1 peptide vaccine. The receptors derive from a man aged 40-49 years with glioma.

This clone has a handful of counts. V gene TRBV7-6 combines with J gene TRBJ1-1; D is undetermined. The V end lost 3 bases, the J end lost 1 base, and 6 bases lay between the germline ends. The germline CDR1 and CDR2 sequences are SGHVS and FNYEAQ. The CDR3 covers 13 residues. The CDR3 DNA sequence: TGTGCCAGCAGCTTTACAGAGAACACTGAAGCTTTCTTT. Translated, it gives CASSFTENTEAFF.

CDR3 amino acids: CASREVKRNTDTQYF. The CDR3 DNA is TGTGCCAGTAGAGAGGTAAAGCGGAACACAGATACGCAGTATTTT. The chain joins TRBV19 to TRBJ2-3; perhaps TRBD2 as D (5 bases). There are 15 residues in the CDR3. Germline assignment: CDR1 LNHDA and CDR2 SQIVND (reference sequence). V was clipped by 6 bases and J by 2 bases, with 15 bases between them.

Here the CDR3 reads CASSESIVGTLETQYF. In DNA form, the CDR3 reads TGCGCCAGCAGTGAGTCGATTGTGGGCACCCTAGAGACCCAGTACTTC. The rearrangement joins TRBV10-1 to TRBJ2-5; D remains ambiguous. The CDR3 loop spans 16 amino acids. Trimming shortened V by 0 bases and J by 4 bases, and 15 bases separated the two germline ends. The V gene's germline CDR1 is WNHNN and CDR2 SYGVQD (reference sequence).

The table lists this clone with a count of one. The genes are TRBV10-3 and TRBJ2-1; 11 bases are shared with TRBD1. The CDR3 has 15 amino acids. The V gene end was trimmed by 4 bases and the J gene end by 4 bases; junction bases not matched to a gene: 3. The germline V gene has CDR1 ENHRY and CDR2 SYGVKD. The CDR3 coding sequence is TGTGCCATCAGTGGGACAGGGGGCCTATACAATGAGCAGTTCTTC. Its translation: CAISGTGGLYNEQFF.